This TCR beta chain emerged from a study of PD-1 blockade in mismatch repair-deficient tumors. As for the study in general: Enrolled 2013-2016, patients had progressing, pretreated mismatch repair-deficient cancers of 11 to 13 types. Study-level points and caveats: Tumor-resident clones, often undetectable pretreatment in blood, expanded then contracted after pembrolizumab.

The protocol was immunoSEQ multiplex PCR, while the TCRdb copy is restricted to in-frame clones and leaves out a portion. Counted here are tens of thousands of clones, roughly 80% occurring once; the ten biggest clones make up approximately 5.1%. The table lists this clone with a count of one. Its antigen is as yet unknown. Here the sequenced sample was peripheral blood, taken 44 weeks after starting pembrolizumab. This TCR was sampled from an adult with mismatch repair-deficient cancer.

CDR3 residues: CASRAPSDEEQFF. For the CDR3, the DNA is TGCGCCAGCAGGGCCCCCTCCGACGAGGAGCAGTTCTTC. This chain joins TRBV10-1 and TRBJ2-1; the D is unclear. CDR1 is WNHNN and CDR2 is SYGVQD in the germline V gene (reference sequence). The CDR3 runs to 13 residues. V lost 6 bases and J 10 bases, leaving 16 bases between the germline ends.